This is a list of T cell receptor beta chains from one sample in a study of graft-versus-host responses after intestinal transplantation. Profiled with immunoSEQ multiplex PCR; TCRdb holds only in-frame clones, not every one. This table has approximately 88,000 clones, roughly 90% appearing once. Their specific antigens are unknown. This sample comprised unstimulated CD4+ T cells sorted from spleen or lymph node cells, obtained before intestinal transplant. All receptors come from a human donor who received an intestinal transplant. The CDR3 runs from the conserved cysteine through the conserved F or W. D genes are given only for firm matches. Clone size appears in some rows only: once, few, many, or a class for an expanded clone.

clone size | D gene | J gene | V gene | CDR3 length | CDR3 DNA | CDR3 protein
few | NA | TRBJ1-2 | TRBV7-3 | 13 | TGTGCCAGCAGCTCCCGAGCTAACTATGGCTACACCTTC | CASSSRANYGYTF
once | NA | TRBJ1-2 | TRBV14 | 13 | TGTGCCAGCAGCCAAGCCGAGGTCACGGCGAACACCTTC | CASSQAEVTANTF
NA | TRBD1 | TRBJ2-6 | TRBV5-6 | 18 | TGTGCCAGCATCTTAATCGGGACAGGGGGCGCTGGGGCCAACGTCCTGACTTTC | CASILIGTGGAGANVLTF
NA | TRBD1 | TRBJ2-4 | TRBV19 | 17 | TGTGCCAGTACCTCGGAGTTACAGGGGGCGACTAAAAACATTCAGTACTTC | CASTSELQGATKNIQYF
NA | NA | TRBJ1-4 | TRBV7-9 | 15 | TGTGCCAGCAGCTTAGTCCTACAGCATAATGAAAAACTGTTTTTT | CASSLVLQHNEKLFF
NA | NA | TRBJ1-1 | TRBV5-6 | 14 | TGTGCCAGCAGCTTGGAGGACTTGAACACTGAAGCTTTCTTT | CASSLEDLNTEAFF
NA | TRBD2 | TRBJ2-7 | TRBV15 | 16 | TGTGCCACCAGCAGAGCTAGCGGGAGAAGCTCCTACGAGCAGTACTTC | CATSRASGRSSYEQYF
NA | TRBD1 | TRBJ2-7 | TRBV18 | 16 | TGTGCCAGCTCACCGATAGGGACAGCGATATCCTACGAGCAGTACTTC | CASSPIGTAISYEQYF
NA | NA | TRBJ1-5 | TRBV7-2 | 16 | TGTGCCAGCAGCTTCACAGTGCCGCATAGCAATCAGCCCCAGCATTTT | CASSFTVPHSNQPQHF
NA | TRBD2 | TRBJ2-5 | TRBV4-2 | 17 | TGTGCCAGCAGCCAGGGACTAGCGGGGGACGACACGGAGACCCAGTACTTC | CASSQGLAGDDTETQYF